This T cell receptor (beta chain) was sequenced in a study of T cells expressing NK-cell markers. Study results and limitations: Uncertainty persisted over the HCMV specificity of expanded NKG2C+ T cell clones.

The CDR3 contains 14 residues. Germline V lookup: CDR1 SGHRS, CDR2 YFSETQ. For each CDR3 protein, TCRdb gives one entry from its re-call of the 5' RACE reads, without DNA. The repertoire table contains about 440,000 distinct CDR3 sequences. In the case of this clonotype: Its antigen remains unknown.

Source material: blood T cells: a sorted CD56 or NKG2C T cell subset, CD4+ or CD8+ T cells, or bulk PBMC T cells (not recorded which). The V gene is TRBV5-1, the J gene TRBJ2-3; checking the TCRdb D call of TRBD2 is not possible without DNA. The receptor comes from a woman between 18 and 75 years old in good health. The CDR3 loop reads CASNRLAGTDTQYF.